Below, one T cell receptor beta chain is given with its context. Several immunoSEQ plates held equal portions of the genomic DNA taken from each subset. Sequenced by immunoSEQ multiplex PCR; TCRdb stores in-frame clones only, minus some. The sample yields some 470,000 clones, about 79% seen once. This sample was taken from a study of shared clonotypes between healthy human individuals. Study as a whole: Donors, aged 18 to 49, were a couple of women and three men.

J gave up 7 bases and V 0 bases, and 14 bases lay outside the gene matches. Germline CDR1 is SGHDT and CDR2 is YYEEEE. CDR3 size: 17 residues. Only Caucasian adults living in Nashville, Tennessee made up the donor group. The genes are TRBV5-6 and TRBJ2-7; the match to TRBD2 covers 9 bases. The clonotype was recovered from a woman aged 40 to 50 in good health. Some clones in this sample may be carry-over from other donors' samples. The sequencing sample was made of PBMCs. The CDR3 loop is CASSLASAARGLAEQYF. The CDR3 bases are TGTGCCAGCAGCTTGGCTTCAGCGGCTAGGGGACTAGCAGAGCAGTACTTC.